The clone carrying this T cell receptor beta chain has at least ten counts. Its antigen is not known. TCRdb recomputed calls from the reads with MiXCR, one row per CDR3 protein. The sample records about 98,000 distinct CDR3 sequences, 16% being singletons. The record originates from a study of T cell repertoires in cytomegalovirus infection. Study overall: CMV infection and matching HLA type were both indicated by public TCR beta signatures. Study-level results: Totalled public TCR beta family frequency picked out people who carried CMV plus the relevant HLA. The study found HLA-C-restricted CMV-specific TCR beta clonotypes dominating the ex vivo response.

Sequencing was done on a sample of PBMCs. This TCR was sampled from a human donor in good health (CMV status not recorded). Some clones in this sample may be carry-over from other donors' samples.

CDR3 amino acids: CASSPHMDRGRTTNTEAFF. DNA of the CDR3: TGTGCCAGCAGCCCACATATGGACAGGGGGCGAACCACGAACACTGAAGCTTTCTTT. The rearrangement links TRBV5-4 to TRBJ1-1; 11 bases are a match to TRBD1. The length of the CDR3 is 19 residues. Per germline, CDR1 SGHNT and CDR2 YYREEE (reference sequence). Trimming at V came to 4 bases and at J to 1 base, leaving 15 bases not matched to a gene.